These T cell receptor beta chains were read from a single sample in a study of regulatory and conventional T cells in RAG deficiency. Data came from immunoSEQ multiplex PCR; TCRdb stores just in-frame clones and leaves some out. The sample yields 9,000 to 15,000 clones, 94% seen once. The sample also formed part of further work on regulatory T cells.

The sample was CD127- CD25+ CD4+ Tregs sorted from blood. The receptors were gathered from a human donor in good health. Both conserved end residues are trimmed from each CDR3. Each record gives: V gene, J gene, CDR3 protein.

>TRBV11-2|TRBJ2-2
ASIYLAGPGELF
>TRBV6-5|TRBJ2-3
ASRATGNTDTQY
>TRBV5-3|TRBJ2-1
ARSRGQGAYNEQF
>TRBV5-1|TRBJ1-2
ASSAGLRGGYT
>TRBV6-1|TRBJ1-1
ASSVSTAGDTEAF
>TRBV29-1|TRBJ2-3
SAGIADTQY
>TRBV7-2|TRBJ2-5
ASSLRASGAETQY
>TRBV10-2|TRBJ2-7
ASSDRAGSSYEQY
>TRBV19|TRBJ2-3
ASSMGSRSDTQY
>TRBV7-9|TRBJ2-7
ASTPVAGTEQY
>TRBV7-6|TRBJ2-2
ASSLLAGELF
>TRBV27|TRBJ2-7
ASSLRQGGYEQY
>TRBV2|TRBJ2-3
ASRVGASGGWTDTQY
>TRBV19|TRBJ1-3
ASILDSSGNTIY
>TRBV2|TRBJ2-7
ARKVPGRRVYEQY
>TRBV20-1|TRBJ2-1
SARDLGSGF
>TRBV18|TRBJ1-1
ASRQGNTEAF
>TRBV30|TRBJ2-7
AWSRPGQHYEQY
>TRBV28|TRBJ2-5
ASSRTGGRETQY
>TRBV19|TRBJ1-3
ASSMGGTTIY
>TRBV5-4|TRBJ2-5
ASSLDPGTGKETQY
>TRBV5-1|TRBJ2-3
ASRTGSAPDTQY